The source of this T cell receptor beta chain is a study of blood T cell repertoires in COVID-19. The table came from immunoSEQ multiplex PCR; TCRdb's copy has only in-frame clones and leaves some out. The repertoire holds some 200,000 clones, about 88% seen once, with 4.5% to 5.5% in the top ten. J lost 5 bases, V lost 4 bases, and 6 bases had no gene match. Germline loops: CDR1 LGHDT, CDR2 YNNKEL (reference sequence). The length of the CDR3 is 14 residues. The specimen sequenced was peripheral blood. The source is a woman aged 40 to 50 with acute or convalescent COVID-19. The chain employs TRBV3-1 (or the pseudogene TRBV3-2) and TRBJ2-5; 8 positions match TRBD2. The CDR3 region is CASSRAGEVETQYF. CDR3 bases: TGTGCCAGCAGCCGAGCGGGAGAGGTTGAGACCCAGTACTTC.